This is a list of T cell receptor beta chains from one sample in a study of blood T cell repertoires in COVID-19. Clones were read by immunoSEQ multiplex PCR, and TCRdb kept only the in-frame ones, dropping some. The sample records roughly 230,000 clones, about 82% being singletons. Sequencing was carried out using peripheral blood. The receptors stem from a man between 45 and 60 years old with COVID-19, enrolled during active disease. The CDR3 runs from the conserved cysteine through the conserved F or W. The D gene is left open where the match is weak.

CDR3 protein: CASSIAPSGGREQFF
CDR3 length: 15
V gene: TRBV19
D gene: NA
J gene: TRBJ2-1

CDR3 protein: CASGWVAVNQPQHF
CDR3 length: 14
V gene: TRBV4-2
D gene: NA
J gene: TRBJ1-5

CDR3 protein: CASSLEWGRYTF
CDR3 length: 12
V gene: TRBV12-3/TRBV12-4
D gene: NA
J gene: TRBJ1-2

CDR3 protein: CASSVGLLAGRETQYF
CDR3 length: 16
V gene: TRBV9
D gene: TRBD2
J gene: TRBJ2-5

CDR3 protein: CASRLGGGRGIVETQYF
CDR3 length: 17
V gene: TRBV27
D gene: TRBD2
J gene: TRBJ2-5

CDR3 protein: CASSEYPGTQYF
CDR3 length: 12
V gene: TRBV25-1
D gene: NA
J gene: TRBJ2-3

CDR3 protein: CASSLSQGHASGYTF
CDR3 length: 15
V gene: TRBV5-1
D gene: NA
J gene: TRBJ1-2

CDR3 protein: CASSLSGPSETQYF
CDR3 length: 14
V gene: TRBV5-1
D gene: NA
J gene: TRBJ2-5

CDR3 protein: CASSYAAGYGTDTQYF
CDR3 length: 16
V gene: TRBV6-5
D gene: TRBD2
J gene: TRBJ2-3

CDR3 protein: CASSPATGGRETQYF
CDR3 length: 15
V gene: TRBV18
D gene: TRBD1
J gene: TRBJ2-5

CDR3 protein: CASSLETDYEQYF
CDR3 length: 13
V gene: TRBV7-9
D gene: NA
J gene: TRBJ2-7

CDR3 protein: CASSDRDKHHTGELFF
CDR3 length: 16
V gene: TRBV5-4
D gene: NA
J gene: TRBJ2-2

CDR3 protein: CASSASRDSYEQYF
CDR3 length: 14
V gene: TRBV9
D gene: TRBD1
J gene: TRBJ2-7

CDR3 protein: CASSFLGQGAGANVLTF
CDR3 length: 17
V gene: TRBV5-1
D gene: TRBD1
J gene: TRBJ2-6

CDR3 protein: CATNRQGLTGNTIYF
CDR3 length: 15
V gene: TRBV6-6
D gene: TRBD1
J gene: TRBJ1-3

CDR3 protein: CASSVGSGNTGELFF
CDR3 length: 15
V gene: TRBV9
D gene: NA
J gene: TRBJ2-2

CDR3 protein: CASSQGGTGANYGYTF
CDR3 length: 16
V gene: TRBV4-3
D gene: TRBD1
J gene: TRBJ1-2

CDR3 protein: CSVGGVGDYGYTF
CDR3 length: 13
V gene: TRBV29-1
D gene: NA
J gene: TRBJ1-2

CDR3 protein: CASSPRLTEETQYF
CDR3 length: 14
V gene: TRBV18
D gene: NA
J gene: TRBJ2-5

CDR3 protein: CASSQEGGASSPLHF
CDR3 length: 15
V gene: TRBV3-1/TRBV3-2
D gene: NA
J gene: TRBJ1-6

CDR3 protein: CASSGRNNSPLHF
CDR3 length: 13
V gene: TRBV7-2
D gene: NA
J gene: TRBJ1-6

CDR3 protein: CASSLAGEAGQQFF
CDR3 length: 14
V gene: TRBV5-1
D gene: NA
J gene: TRBJ2-1

CDR3 protein: CASSLAVFSYEQYF
CDR3 length: 14
V gene: TRBV7-2
D gene: NA
J gene: TRBJ2-7

CDR3 protein: CASSVGLQPYGYTF
CDR3 length: 14
V gene: TRBV9
D gene: NA
J gene: TRBJ1-2

CDR3 protein: CATSDKQNYGYTF
CDR3 length: 13
V gene: TRBV24-1
D gene: NA
J gene: TRBJ1-2